This T cell receptor beta chain is from a study of post-analysis software for immune sequencing data (dated by TCRdb to the mid-2010s). General notes on the study: Relapsing-remitting, secondary progressive and progressive-relapsing multiple sclerosis were recorded as disease courses, and subtype annotation was lacking for some patients. The multiple sclerosis patient repertoires were compared with 10 or so previously published healthy control repertoires from donors aged about 6 to 26 years. A subset of samples was prepared in parallel using single-end sample barcoding, then pooled and co-amplified after Illumina adapter ligation.

General conclusions and limits of the study: Strong co-clustering of samples prepared in the same batch was shown by direct clustering with F measure, prompting a batch-effect correction. Normalized Chao1 diversity was significantly lower in multiple sclerosis patients than controls, suggesting substantial peripheral T-cell clonal expansion. The control group was slightly older than the multiple sclerosis patient group. Roughly 5 TRBV segments, including TRBV5-6, TRBV5-1 and TRBV20-1, were significantly more frequent in patients than controls.

To demonstrate the VDJtools post-analysis software, the study profiled TCR beta repertoires from the peripheral blood of about 13 young patients with multiple sclerosis. The multiple sclerosis patients were children and adolescents between roughly 6 and 17 years of age. Concerning this clonotype: It lacks a known antigen. No much larger clonotype is one base removed from it; base qualities were not supplied.

CDR1 and CDR2 are read off the germline V gene as WSHSY and SAAADI. From the cysteine up to the phenylalanine, the CDR3 has a length of 14 residues. Kept here is only the CDR3 DNA, which spans 42 bases and is read in frame from base 1. Trimming removed 5 bases from V and 9 bases from J; the gene matches leave 7 bases unexplained. Libraries were constructed by PCR. Sequencing relied on an Illumina HiSeq 2500. To reduce PCR and sequencing biases, unique molecular identifiers were built into the TCR beta cDNA libraries. Per 1 to 10 million input T cells, roughly 500,000 cDNA molecules were obtained, such that each molecule approximated one T cell. The same protocol used for the earlier healthy control dataset was applied to prepare and sequence the patient libraries. Within a given batch, samples were prepared together, multiplexed and sequenced on the same HiSeq lane. The source study handled its data this way. Raw barcoded reads were processed with MIGEC, and single-read molecular identifier groups were discarded before consensus assembly and CDR3 extraction. Clonotype tables were post-analysed with VDJtools, and diversity was normalized by down-sampling all datasets to the smallest sample size. In repertoire overlap clustering, CDR3 amino acid sequences, but not nucleotide sequences, were matched to correct batch-related cross-sample contamination. TCRdb applied fastp at Q25 and MiXCR to the public reads, then kept only in-frame beta chains. CDR3 protein duplicates are merged, each entry listing the most common genes and DNA. The authors' filters were not applied to this entry. Counted in this sample were 350,000 to 500,000 distinct CDR3 sequences; about 40% of them appeared once. 7.5% to 8.5% of the sample is in the top ten clones.

The V gene is TRBV10-2 and the J gene is TRBJ2-1, with 10 middle bases fitting TRBD2. This receptor was obtained from a girl aged 2-10 years with multiple sclerosis. Sequenced material: blood. The CDR3 region has the sequence CASSSSGGSSEQFF. At the DNA level, the sequence is TGCGCCAGCAGTTCTAGCGGGGGAAGTAGTGAGCAGTTCTTC.